This T cell receptor (beta chain) was found in a study of T cell responses to AZD1222 COVID-19 vaccine. Unmatched junction bases numbered 5, after V lost 7 bases and J lost 4 bases. CDR1 ENHRY and CDR2 SYGVKD come from the germline V gene. The CDR3 loop spans 14 amino acids. The assay was immunoSEQ multiplex PCR, and TCRdb's table has in-frame clones only and misses some. Of around 140,000 clones listed, more than 90% are singletons. This sample comprised peripheral blood, obtained on day 0 of AZD1222 vaccination. The sequence was obtained from an adult in good health. The J gene is TRBJ1-3, the V gene TRBV10-3, with 9 bases aligning to TRBD1. CDR3 DNA sequence: TGTGCCATCAACACAGGGGGCATGGGAAACACCATATATTTT. Protein product: CAINTGGMGNTIYF.